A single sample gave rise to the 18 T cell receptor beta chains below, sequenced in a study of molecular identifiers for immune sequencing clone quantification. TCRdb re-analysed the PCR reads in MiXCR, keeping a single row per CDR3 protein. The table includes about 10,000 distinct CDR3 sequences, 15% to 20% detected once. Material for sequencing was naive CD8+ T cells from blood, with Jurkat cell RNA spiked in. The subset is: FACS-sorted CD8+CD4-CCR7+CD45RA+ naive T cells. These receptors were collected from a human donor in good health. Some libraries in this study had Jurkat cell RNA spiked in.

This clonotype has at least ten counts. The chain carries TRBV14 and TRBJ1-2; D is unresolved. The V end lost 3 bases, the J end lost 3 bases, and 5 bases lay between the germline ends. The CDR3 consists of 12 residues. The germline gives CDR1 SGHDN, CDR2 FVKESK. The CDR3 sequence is CASSQFDYGYTF. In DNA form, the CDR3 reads TGTGCCAGCAGCCAGTTCGACTATGGCTACACCTTC.

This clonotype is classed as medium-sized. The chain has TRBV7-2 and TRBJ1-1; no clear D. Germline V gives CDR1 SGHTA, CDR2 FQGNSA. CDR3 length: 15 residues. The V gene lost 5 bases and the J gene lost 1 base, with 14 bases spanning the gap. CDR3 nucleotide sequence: TGTGCCAGCAGCCCCAGGATTTTAAGGAACACTGAAGCTTTCTTT. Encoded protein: CASSPRILRNTEAFF.

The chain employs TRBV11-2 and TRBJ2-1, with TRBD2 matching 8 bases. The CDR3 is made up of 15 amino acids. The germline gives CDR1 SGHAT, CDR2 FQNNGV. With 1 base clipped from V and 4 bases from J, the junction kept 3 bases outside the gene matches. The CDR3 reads CASSLAAGEYNEQFF. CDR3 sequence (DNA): TGTGCCAGCAGCTTAGCAGCGGGAGAGTACAATGAGCAGTTCTTC.

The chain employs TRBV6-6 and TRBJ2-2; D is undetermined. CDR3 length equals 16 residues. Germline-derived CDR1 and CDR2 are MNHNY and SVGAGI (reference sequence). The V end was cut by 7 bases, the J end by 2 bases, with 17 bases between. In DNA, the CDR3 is TGTGCCAGCATTGCGGCAGACCGAAGCAACACCGGGGAGCTGTTTTTT. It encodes CASIAADRSNTGELFF.

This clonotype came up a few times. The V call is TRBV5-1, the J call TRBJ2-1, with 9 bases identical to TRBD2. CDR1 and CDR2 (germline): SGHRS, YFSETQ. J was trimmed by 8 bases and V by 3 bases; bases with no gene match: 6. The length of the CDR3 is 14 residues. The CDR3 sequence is CASSSGLAGDEQFF. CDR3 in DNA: TGCGCCAGCAGCTCGGGACTAGCCGGCGATGAGCAGTTCTTC.

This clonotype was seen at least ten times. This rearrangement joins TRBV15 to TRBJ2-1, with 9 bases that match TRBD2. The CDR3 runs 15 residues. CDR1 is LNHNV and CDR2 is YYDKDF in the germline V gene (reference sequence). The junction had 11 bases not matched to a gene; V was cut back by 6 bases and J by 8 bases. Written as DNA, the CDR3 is TGTGCCACCAGTCTTGGTGTAGCGGGAGAGGATGAGCAGTTCTTC. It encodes CATSLGVAGEDEQFF. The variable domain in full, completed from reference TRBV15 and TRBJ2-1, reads DAMVIQNPRYQVTQFGKPVTLSCSQTLNHNVMYWYQQKSSQAPKLLFHYYDKDFNNEADTPDNFQSRRPNTSFCFLDIRSPGLGDTAMYLCATSLGVAGEDEQFFGPGTRLTVL.

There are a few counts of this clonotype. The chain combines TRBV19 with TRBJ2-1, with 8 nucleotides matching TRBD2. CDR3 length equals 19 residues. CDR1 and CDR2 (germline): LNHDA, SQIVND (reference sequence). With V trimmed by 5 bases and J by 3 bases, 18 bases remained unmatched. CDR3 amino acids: CASSPGSGNPGPLYNEQFF. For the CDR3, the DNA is TGTGCCAGTAGTCCCGGTAGCGGGAACCCCGGGCCCCTCTACAATGAGCAGTTCTTC.

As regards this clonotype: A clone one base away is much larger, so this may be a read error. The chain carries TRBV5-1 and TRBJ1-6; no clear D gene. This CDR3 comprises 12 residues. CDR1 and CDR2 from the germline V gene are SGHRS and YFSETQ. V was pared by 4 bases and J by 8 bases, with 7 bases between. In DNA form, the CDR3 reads TGCGCCAGCAGCCTCGGCGATTCACCCCTCCACTTT. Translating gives CASSLGDSPLHF.

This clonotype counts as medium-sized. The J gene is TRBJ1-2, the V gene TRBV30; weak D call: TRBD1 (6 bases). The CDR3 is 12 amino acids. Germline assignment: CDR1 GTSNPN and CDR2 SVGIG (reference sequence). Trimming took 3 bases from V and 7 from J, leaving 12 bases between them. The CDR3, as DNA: TGTGCCTGGAGGGGAACAGGGTCTGGCTACACCTTC. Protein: CAWRGTGSGYTF.

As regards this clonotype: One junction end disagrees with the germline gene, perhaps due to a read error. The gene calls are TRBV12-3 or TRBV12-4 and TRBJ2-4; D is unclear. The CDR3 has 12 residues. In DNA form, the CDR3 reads TGTGCCAGCAGTCCAGGTTTGAACATTCAGTGCTTC. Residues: CASSPGLNIQCF.

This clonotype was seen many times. The CDR3 nucleotides are TGTGCCAGCAGCTTAGACAGCAATCAGCCCCAGCATTTT. It translates to CASSLDSNQPQHF. The chain links TRBV7-9 to TRBJ1-5; D is undetermined. The CDR3 has 13 residues. V was trimmed by 1 base and J by 1 base, leaving 2 bases between them. Germline CDR1 is SEHNR and CDR2 is FQNEAQ (reference sequence).

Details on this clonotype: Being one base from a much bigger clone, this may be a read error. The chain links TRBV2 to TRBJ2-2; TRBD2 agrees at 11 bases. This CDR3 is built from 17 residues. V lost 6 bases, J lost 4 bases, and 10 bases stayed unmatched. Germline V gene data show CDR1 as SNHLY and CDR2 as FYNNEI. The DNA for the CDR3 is TGTGCCAGCAGATACCGGGGACTAGCGGACTCCACCGGGGAGCTGTTTTTT. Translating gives CASRYRGLADSTGELFF.

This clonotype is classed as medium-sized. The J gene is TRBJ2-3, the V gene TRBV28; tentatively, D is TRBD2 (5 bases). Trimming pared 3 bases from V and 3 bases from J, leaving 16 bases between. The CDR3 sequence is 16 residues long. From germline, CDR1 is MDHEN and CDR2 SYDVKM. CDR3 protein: CASSFGSPSGTDTQYF. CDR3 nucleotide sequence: TGTGCCAGCAGTTTTGGGAGTCCCAGCGGTACAGATACGCAGTATTTT.

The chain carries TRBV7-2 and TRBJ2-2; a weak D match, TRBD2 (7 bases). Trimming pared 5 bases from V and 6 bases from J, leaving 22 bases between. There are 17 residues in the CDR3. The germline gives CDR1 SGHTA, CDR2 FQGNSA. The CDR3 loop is CASSQGRGGAFAGELFF. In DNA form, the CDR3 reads TGTGCCAGCAGCCAGGGGAGGGGCGGTGCGTTCGCCGGGGAGCTGTTTTTT.

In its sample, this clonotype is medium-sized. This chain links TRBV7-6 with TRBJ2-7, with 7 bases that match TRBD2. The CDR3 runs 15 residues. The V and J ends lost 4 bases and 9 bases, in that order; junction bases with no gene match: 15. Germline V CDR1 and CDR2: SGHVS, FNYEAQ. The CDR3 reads CASSSLAGGLVLQYF. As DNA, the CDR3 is TGTGCCAGCAGCTCGTTAGCGGGCGGGCTGGTTCTGCAGTACTTC.

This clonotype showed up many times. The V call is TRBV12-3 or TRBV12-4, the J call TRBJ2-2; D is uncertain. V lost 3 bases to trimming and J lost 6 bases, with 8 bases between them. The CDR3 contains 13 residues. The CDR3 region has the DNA TGTGCCAGCAGTTTGTACGCGGCCGGGGAGCTGTTTTTT. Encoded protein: CASSLYAAGELFF.

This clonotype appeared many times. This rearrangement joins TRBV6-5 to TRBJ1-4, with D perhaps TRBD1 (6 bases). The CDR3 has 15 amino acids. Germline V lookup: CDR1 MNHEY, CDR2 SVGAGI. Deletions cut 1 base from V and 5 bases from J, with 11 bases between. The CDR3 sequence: CASSYFQGRNEKLFF. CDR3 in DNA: TGTGCCAGCAGTTACTTCCAGGGGCGGAATGAAAAACTGTTTTTT.

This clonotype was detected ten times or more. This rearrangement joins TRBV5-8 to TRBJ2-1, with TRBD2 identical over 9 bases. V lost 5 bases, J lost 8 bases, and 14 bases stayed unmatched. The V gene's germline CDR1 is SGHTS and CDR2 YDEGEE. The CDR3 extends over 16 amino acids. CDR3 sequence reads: CASSPGTSPRVDEQFF. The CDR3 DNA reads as TGTGCCAGCAGTCCCGGGACTAGCCCGAGGGTCGATGAGCAGTTCTTC.